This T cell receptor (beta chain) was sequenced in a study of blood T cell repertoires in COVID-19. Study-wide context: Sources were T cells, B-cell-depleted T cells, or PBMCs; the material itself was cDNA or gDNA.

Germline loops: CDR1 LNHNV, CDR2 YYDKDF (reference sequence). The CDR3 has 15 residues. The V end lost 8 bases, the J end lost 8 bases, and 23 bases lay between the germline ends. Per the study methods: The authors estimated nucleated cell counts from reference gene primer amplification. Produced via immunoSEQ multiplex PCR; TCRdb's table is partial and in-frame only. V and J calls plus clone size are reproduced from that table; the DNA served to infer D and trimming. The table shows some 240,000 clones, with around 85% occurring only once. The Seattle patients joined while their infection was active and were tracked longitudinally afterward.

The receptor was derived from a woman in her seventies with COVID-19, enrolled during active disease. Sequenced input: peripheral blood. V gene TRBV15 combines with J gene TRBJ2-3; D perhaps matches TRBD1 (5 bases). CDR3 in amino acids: CATAAPAARVGTQYF. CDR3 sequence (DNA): TGTGCCACCGCGGCCCCGGCAGCCAGGGTGGGTACGCAGTATTTT.